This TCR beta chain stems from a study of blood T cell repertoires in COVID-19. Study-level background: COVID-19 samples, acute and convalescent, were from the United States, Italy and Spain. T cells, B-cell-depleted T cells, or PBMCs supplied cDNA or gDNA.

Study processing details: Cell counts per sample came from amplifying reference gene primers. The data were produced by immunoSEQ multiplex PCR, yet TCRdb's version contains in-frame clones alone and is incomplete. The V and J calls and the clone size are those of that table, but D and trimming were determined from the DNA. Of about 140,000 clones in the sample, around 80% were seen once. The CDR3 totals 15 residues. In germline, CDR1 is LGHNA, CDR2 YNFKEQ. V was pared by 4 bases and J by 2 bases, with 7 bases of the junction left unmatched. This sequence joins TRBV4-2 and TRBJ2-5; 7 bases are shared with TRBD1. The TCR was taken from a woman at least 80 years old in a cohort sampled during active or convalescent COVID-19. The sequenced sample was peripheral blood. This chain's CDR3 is CASSPSTGNQETQYF. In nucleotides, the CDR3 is TGTGCCAGCAGCCCCTCGACAGGGAATCAAGAGACCCAGTACTTC.